The rows below give T cell receptor beta chains drawn from one sample of a study of blood T cell repertoires in COVID-19. Libraries were prepared by immunoSEQ multiplex PCR; TCRdb keeps only in-frame clonotypes and omits some of them. The sample includes fewer than 500,000 clones, about 85% of them seen just once. Material for sequencing was PBMCs or T cells enriched from blood (not recorded which). The receptors were gathered from a woman between 18 and 29 years old with acute COVID-19. The CDR3 runs from the conserved cysteine through the conserved F or W. D genes are given only for firm matches. Rows give clone size only sometimes, using once, few, many, or a class for an expanded clone.

size	D	V	J	DNA	CDR3
few	NA	TRBV7-9	TRBJ2-7	TGTGCCAGCGCTCCTACCAGGGACTACGAGCAGTACTTC	CASAPTRDYEQYF
NA	NA	TRBV28	TRBJ1-1	TGTGCCAGCAGTTTCGCGGGGGTCAGGGAAGCTTTCTTT	CASSFAGVREAFF
NA	TRBD1	TRBV28	TRBJ2-7	TGTGCCAGCAGTTTCCAGACAGGGGCCCTCTACGAGCAGTACTTC	CASSFQTGALYEQYF
NA	TRBD2	TRBV7-9	TRBJ2-7	TGTGCCAGCAGCGGAGTTTCAATTAGCGGGAGGATCTCCTACGAGCAGTACTTC	CASSGVSISGRISYEQYF
NA	NA	TRBV4-1	TRBJ1-6	TGCGCCAGCAGCTCCTCGGCGGGGCAGGGCGGGAATTCACCCCTCCACTTT	CASSSSAGQGGNSPLHF
few	TRBD1	TRBV19	TRBJ2-7	TGTGCCAGTAGTGCCGGGACAGGGAGCTCCTACGAGCAGTACTTC	CASSAGTGSSYEQYF
few	NA	TRBV5-5	TRBJ1-2	TGTGCCAGCAGCTTAGTACAAGCGGCTGGTAACTATGGCTACACCTTC	CASSLVQAAGNYGYTF
NA	TRBD1	TRBV15	TRBJ1-5	TGTGCCACCAGTACACAGGGGGCAGCATTTAATCAGCCCCAGCATTTT	CATSTQGAAFNQPQHF
NA	TRBD1	TRBV10-1	TRBJ2-7	TGCGCCAGCAGTGGGGACAGGGGTTACGAGCAGTACTTC	CASSGDRGYEQYF
NA	NA	TRBV30	TRBJ2-7	TGTGCCTGGAGTGTATCAGGGGGGAGGTACGAGCAGTACTTC	CAWSVSGGRYEQYF
NA	TRBD2	TRBV10-2	TRBJ2-2	TGCGCCAGCGATTCCGGGACTAGCGGCACCGGGGAGCTGTTTTTT	CASDSGTSGTGELFF
NA	NA	TRBV24-1	TRBJ1-2	TGTGCCACCAGTGATTCGGCTAACTATGGCTACACCTTC	CATSDSANYGYTF
few	TRBD1	TRBV2	TRBJ1-2	TGTGCCAGCAGGAAACAGGGGATGGGTGGCTACACCTTC	CASRKQGMGGYTF
NA	TRBD1	TRBV7-2	TRBJ1-6	TGTGCCAGCATGCCTCAGACAGGGGGACACTCACCCCTCCACTTT	CASMPQTGGHSPLHF
NA	TRBD1	TRBV5-1	TRBJ1-2	TGCGCCAGCAGCTCCCTACATTCAGGGGGAGATGGCTACACCTTC	CASSSLHSGGDGYTF
few	NA	TRBV18	TRBJ1-1	TGTGCCAGCTCACCACCAGCGTCGGAAGCTTTCTTT	CASSPPASEAFF
NA	NA	TRBV9	TRBJ2-1	TGTGCCAGCAGCGTGGGGGCAAAAAATGAGCAGTTCTTC	CASSVGAKNEQFF
NA	TRBD1	TRBV11-2	TRBJ2-6	TGTGCCAGCAGCTTACCAACAGGGGCTGGGGCCAACGTCCTGACTTTC	CASSLPTGAGANVLTF
NA	NA	TRBV28	TRBJ1-2	TGTGCCAGCAGTCTGGACGGGAAGGTAAACTATGGCTACACCTTC	CASSLDGKVNYGYTF
NA	NA	TRBV13	TRBJ1-2	TGTGCCAGCAGCTTAGTCCCGGGGTATGGCCCGGAGGGCTACACCTTC	CASSLVPGYGPEGYTF
NA	NA	TRBV10-2	TRBJ1-5	TGCGCCAGCAGTGAGGCCAGCGATCAGCCCCAGCATTTT	CASSEASDQPQHF